This T cell receptor (beta chain) stems from a study of T cells in Graves' hyperthyroidism and ophthalmopathy. Study overall: Peripheral blood was drawn at first diagnosis, prior to all treatment.

This CDR3 has 16 amino acids. Germline V CDR1 and CDR2: SGHRS, YFSETQ. The ends were cut back, 0 bases at V and 2 bases at J, with 12 bases in the middle. To note about this clonotype: Antigen unknown.

The study, taken as a whole, reports: Researchers report that a 13 V-J model separated ophthalmopathy from stable hyperthyroidism.

TCR beta CDR3 region amplification was performed from RNA transcripts. The TCR CDR3 first-round RT-PCR relied on the HTBI primer set. TCRdb recomputed calls from the multiplex PCR reads with MiXCR, one row per CDR3 protein. This table holds more than 500,000 distinct CDR3 sequences, 15% to 20% found once. Sequenced input: blood. J is TRBJ2-1 and V is TRBV5-1; possibly TRBD2 for D (6 bases). This sequence was found in a woman aged 25-40 years with Graves' ophthalmopathy. The CDR3 DNA reads TGCGCCAGCAGCTTGGTTGGAGGGGCCCCCTACAATGAGCAGTTCTTC. Translating gives CASSLVGGAPYNEQFF.